The source of this T cell receptor (beta chain) is a study of cytomegalovirus exposure and HLA in healthy donors. Study outcomes and limitations: Most CMV-associated TCR beta chains appeared HLA-restricted in a later analysis. Productive status was seen about 87% or about 30% of the time for most TCR beta V segments in an earlier analysis.

Germline values: CDR1 LNHNV, CDR2 YYDKDF (reference sequence). Trimming shortened V by 0 bases and J by 5 bases, and 10 bases separated the two germline ends. The CDR3 is made up of 14 amino acids. Vbeta (60) and Jbeta (13) primers were used in the PCR. Generated by immunoSEQ multiplex PCR, the TCRdb table keeps only in-frame clones and is missing some. The sample yields 250,000 to 350,000 clones, around 86% seen once. This clone came up once. No antigen is known for it. This clonotype was sampled from a man aged 40-55 years in good health and CMV-seropositive. Input material: PBMCs. The J gene is TRBJ2-5, the V gene TRBV15; D not resolved. The CDR3 coding sequence is TGTGCCACCAGCAGAGATCGGCTAGATGAGACCCAGTACTTC. Its protein is CATSRDRLDETQYF. Looking up the rest from reference TRBV15 and TRBJ2-5 gives the full variable domain: DAMVIQNPRYQVTQFGKPVTLSCSQTLNHNVMYWYQQKSSQAPKLLFHYYDKDFNNEADTPDNFQSRRPNTSFCFLDIRSPGLGDTAMYLCATSRDRLDETQYFGPGTRLLVL.